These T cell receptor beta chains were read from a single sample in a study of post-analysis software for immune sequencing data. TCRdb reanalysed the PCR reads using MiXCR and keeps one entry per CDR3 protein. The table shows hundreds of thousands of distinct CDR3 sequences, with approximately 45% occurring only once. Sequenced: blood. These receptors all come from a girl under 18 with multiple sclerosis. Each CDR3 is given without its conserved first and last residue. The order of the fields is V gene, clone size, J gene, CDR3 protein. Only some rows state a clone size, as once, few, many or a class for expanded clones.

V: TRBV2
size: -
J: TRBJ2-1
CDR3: ARSKTSGRAFDEQF

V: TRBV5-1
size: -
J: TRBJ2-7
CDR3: ASSLDSGISSYEQY

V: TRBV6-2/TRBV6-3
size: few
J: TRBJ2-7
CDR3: ASSYSDYSYEQY

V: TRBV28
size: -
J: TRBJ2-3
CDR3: ASTVGQVGTDTQY

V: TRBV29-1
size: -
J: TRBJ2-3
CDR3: SPEPTTQGTQY

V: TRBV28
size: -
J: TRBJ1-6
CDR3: ASRKGAPDNSPLH

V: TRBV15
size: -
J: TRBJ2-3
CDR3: ATSRVAADTQY

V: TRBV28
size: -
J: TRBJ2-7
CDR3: ASSSSGMEY

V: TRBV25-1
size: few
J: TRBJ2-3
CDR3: ASSADRGLTDTQY

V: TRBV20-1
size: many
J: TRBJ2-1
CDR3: SASQTSGSYNEQF

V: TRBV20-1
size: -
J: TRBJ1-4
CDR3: SALAGTGSEKLF

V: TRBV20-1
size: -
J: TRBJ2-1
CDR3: SSPKVNEQF

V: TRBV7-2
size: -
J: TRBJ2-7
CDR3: ASSLNLAGASEQY

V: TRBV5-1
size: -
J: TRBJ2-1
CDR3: ASSPREGAVYNEQF

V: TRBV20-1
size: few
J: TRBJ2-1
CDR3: SATGLAGGPSSYNEQF

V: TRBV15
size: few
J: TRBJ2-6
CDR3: ATQQGVSGANVLT

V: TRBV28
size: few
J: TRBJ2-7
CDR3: ASRTGTYSYEQY

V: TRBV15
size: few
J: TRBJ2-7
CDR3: ATSRRKGEQY

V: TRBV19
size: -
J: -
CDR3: ASASGLAKNIQY

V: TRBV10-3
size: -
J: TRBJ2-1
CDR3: AISESVLGSGRQEQF

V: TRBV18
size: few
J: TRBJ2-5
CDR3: ASSPPQATSGGNQETQY

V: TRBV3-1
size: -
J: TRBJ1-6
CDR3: ASRRLAGTGDSPLH

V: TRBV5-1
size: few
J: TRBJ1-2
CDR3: ASSSAGYGYT

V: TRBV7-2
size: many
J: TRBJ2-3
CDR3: ASSLGLAGFDTQY

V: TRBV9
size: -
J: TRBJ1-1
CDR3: ASSRHPIQGNTEAF

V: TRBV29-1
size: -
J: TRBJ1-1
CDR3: SVESVRGDTEAF

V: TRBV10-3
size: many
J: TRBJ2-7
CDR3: ASTLTGATYEQY

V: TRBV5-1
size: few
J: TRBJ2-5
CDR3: ASSPSGRETQY

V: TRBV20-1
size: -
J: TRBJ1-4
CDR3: SARPVQTGFNEKLF

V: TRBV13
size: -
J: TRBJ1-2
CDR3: ASSEQSANYGYT

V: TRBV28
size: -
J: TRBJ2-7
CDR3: AGSTSQGAVEQY

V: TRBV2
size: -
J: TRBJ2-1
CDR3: ASSPTGGMMANEQF

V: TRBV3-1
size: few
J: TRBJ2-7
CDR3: ASSQDLIPGGEQY

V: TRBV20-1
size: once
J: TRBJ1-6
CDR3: SAYRDSLSSYNSPLH

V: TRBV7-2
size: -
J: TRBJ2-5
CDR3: VSRNPLAGGPWETQY

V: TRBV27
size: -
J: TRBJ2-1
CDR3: ASSLNNPGPSSYNEQF

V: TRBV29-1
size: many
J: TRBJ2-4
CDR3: SVEDAGTGIIQY